A selection of T cell receptor beta chains follows, all from one sample in a study of shared clonotypes between healthy human individuals. TCRdb's copy holds only in-frame clones and misses some; the assay was immunoSEQ multiplex PCR. The repertoire holds 450,000 to 700,000 clones, with nearly 97% as singletons. The specimen was naive CD8+ T cells sorted from blood. All receptors come from a woman aged 25 to 39 in good health. Each CDR3 is given with its conserved first and last residue. The D gene is left open where the match is weak. Clone size is given for some rows only: seen once, a few or many times, or a class if the clone is expanded.

clone_size: -
v_call: TRBV7-9
d_call: -
j_call: TRBJ2-1
cdr3_aa: CASSSSEGAGSLWNEQFF
cdr3_nt: TGTGCCAGCAGTTCTAGCGAGGGGGCGGGATCACTCTGGAATGAGCAGTTCTTC

clone_size: -
v_call: TRBV7-8
d_call: -
j_call: TRBJ1-5
cdr3_aa: CASSPYRTLQPQHF
cdr3_nt: TGTGCCAGCAGCCCCTATCGGACCCTCCAGCCCCAGCATTTT

clone_size: -
v_call: TRBV4-2
d_call: -
j_call: TRBJ1-2
cdr3_aa: CASSQGSGKGYTF
cdr3_nt: TGTGCCAGCAGCCAAGGTTCAGGGAAAGGCTACACCTTC

clone_size: -
v_call: TRBV19
d_call: TRBD1
j_call: TRBJ2-7
cdr3_aa: CASSSDLPGTVSYEQYF
cdr3_nt: TGTGCCAGTAGTTCGGACCTACCAGGGACAGTCTCCTACGAGCAGTACTTC

clone_size: -
v_call: TRBV19
d_call: -
j_call: TRBJ2-7
cdr3_aa: CASSIQGSYEQYF
cdr3_nt: TGTGCCAGTAGTATTCAGGGATCCTACGAGCAGTACTTC

clone_size: -
v_call: TRBV4-1
d_call: -
j_call: TRBJ2-2
cdr3_aa: CASSQLGPGELFF
cdr3_nt: TGCGCCAGCAGCCAACTGGGACCCGGGGAGCTGTTTTTT

clone_size: -
v_call: TRBV13
d_call: -
j_call: TRBJ2-7
cdr3_aa: CASSVERPTYEQYF
cdr3_nt: TGTGCCAGCAGCGTGGAGAGGCCCACCTACGAGCAGTACTTC

clone_size: -
v_call: TRBV5-1
d_call: -
j_call: TRBJ1-1
cdr3_aa: CASREYQGAEAFF
cdr3_nt: TGCGCCAGCAGAGAATACCAGGGAGCTGAAGCTTTCTTT

clone_size: -
v_call: TRBV7-9
d_call: TRBD2
j_call: TRBJ2-1
cdr3_aa: CASSWTSGNNDEQFF
cdr3_nt: TGTGCCAGCAGCTGGACTAGCGGGAATAACGATGAGCAGTTCTTC

clone_size: -
v_call: TRBV2
d_call: TRBD2
j_call: TRBJ2-1
cdr3_aa: CASRSLAGYNEQFF
cdr3_nt: TGTGCCAGCAGGAGCCTAGCGGGGTACAATGAGCAGTTCTTC

clone_size: -
v_call: TRBV28
d_call: -
j_call: TRBJ2-5
cdr3_aa: CASSLRRGGKTQYF
cdr3_nt: TGTGCCAGCAGTCTCCGTCGTGGGGGGAAGACCCAGTACTTC

clone_size: -
v_call: TRBV5-5
d_call: -
j_call: TRBJ1-5
cdr3_aa: CASSLGGTQPQHF
cdr3_nt: TGTGCCAGCAGCTTGGGGGGTACTCAGCCCCAGCATTTT

clone_size: once
v_call: TRBV19
d_call: TRBD2
j_call: TRBJ2-1
cdr3_aa: CASSMDREGSYNEQFF
cdr3_nt: TGTGCCAGTAGTATGGACCGGGAGGGGTCCTACAATGAGCAGTTCTTC

clone_size: -
v_call: TRBV7-2
d_call: TRBD2
j_call: TRBJ2-3
cdr3_aa: CASSLGASGTTDTQYF
cdr3_nt: TGTGCCAGCAGCTTAGGGGCTAGCGGGACCACAGATACGCAGTATTTT

clone_size: -
v_call: TRBV9
d_call: TRBD2
j_call: TRBJ2-3
cdr3_aa: CASSVGLAGGSGDTQYF
cdr3_nt: TGTGCCAGCAGCGTAGGACTAGCGGGAGGAAGTGGGGATACGCAGTATTTT

clone_size: -
v_call: TRBV28
d_call: -
j_call: TRBJ2-1
cdr3_aa: CASSLSSSYNEQFF
cdr3_nt: TGTGCCAGCAGTTTAAGTAGCTCCTACAATGAGCAGTTCTTC

clone_size: -
v_call: TRBV28
d_call: -
j_call: TRBJ2-2
cdr3_aa: CASSSRAGTDSQGELFF
cdr3_nt: TGTGCCAGCAGTTCTCGTGCTGGGACGGATTCCCAAGGGGAGCTGTTTTTT

clone_size: -
v_call: TRBV28
d_call: TRBD1
j_call: TRBJ2-7
cdr3_aa: CASSPGQGSPYEQYF
cdr3_nt: TGTGCCAGCAGTCCGGGACAGGGTAGCCCCTACGAGCAGTACTTC

clone_size: -
v_call: TRBV28
d_call: TRBD1
j_call: TRBJ1-2
cdr3_aa: CASSQRRTGGGGYTF
cdr3_nt: TGTGCCAGCAGCCAAAGAAGGACAGGGGGTGGTGGCTACACCTTC

clone_size: -
v_call: TRBV27
d_call: -
j_call: TRBJ2-6
cdr3_aa: CASSLIGRGSGANVLTF
cdr3_nt: TGTGCCAGCAGCCTTATAGGACGGGGCTCTGGGGCCAACGTCCTGACTTTC

clone_size: -
v_call: TRBV10-1
d_call: -
j_call: TRBJ2-3
cdr3_aa: CASSVDSTLDEDTQYF
cdr3_nt: TGCGCCAGCAGTGTAGACAGTACCTTGGATGAGGATACGCAGTATTTT

clone_size: -
v_call: TRBV28
d_call: -
j_call: TRBJ2-1
cdr3_aa: CASSSPAWGALWFF
cdr3_nt: TGTGCCAGCAGTTCCCCCGCATGGGGGGCCCTTTGGTTCTTC

clone_size: -
v_call: TRBV7-2
d_call: -
j_call: TRBJ1-2
cdr3_aa: CASSLNGYGYTF
cdr3_nt: TGTGCCAGCAGCTTGAACGGGTATGGCTACACCTTC

clone_size: -
v_call: TRBV28
d_call: -
j_call: TRBJ2-3
cdr3_aa: CASSFVGGYLLPDTQYF
cdr3_nt: TGTGCCAGCAGTTTCGTCGGGGGCTACCTCCTCCCAGATACGCAGTATTTT

clone_size: -
v_call: TRBV5-1
d_call: TRBD1
j_call: TRBJ2-1
cdr3_aa: CASSLGPTGEVSYNEQFF
cdr3_nt: TGCGCCAGCAGCCTCGGCCCGACAGGGGAGGTCTCCTACAATGAGCAGTTCTTC

clone_size: -
v_call: TRBV15
d_call: -
j_call: TRBJ1-1
cdr3_aa: CATSNQRSSLTAFF
cdr3_nt: TGTGCCACCAGCAATCAGAGGTCCAGCCTCACGGCTTTCTTT

clone_size: -
v_call: TRBV28
d_call: -
j_call: TRBJ2-7
cdr3_aa: CASRSGTKANEQYF
cdr3_nt: TGTGCCAGCAGGTCGGGGACCAAAGCGAACGAGCAGTACTTC

clone_size: -
v_call: TRBV9
d_call: -
j_call: TRBJ2-1
cdr3_aa: CASSVDYIGEQFF
cdr3_nt: TGTGCCAGCAGCGTAGACTACATTGGTGAGCAGTTCTTC

clone_size: -
v_call: TRBV30
d_call: TRBD1
j_call: TRBJ2-7
cdr3_aa: CAWNLQGAHEQYF
cdr3_nt: TGTGCCTGGAATCTACAGGGGGCTCACGAGCAGTACTTC

clone_size: -
v_call: TRBV7-8
d_call: -
j_call: TRBJ2-5
cdr3_aa: CASSSGSRGEETQYF
cdr3_nt: TGTGCCAGCAGCTCCGGTTCTAGGGGAGAAGAGACCCAGTACTTC

clone_size: once
v_call: TRBV5-6
d_call: -
j_call: TRBJ2-7
cdr3_aa: CASSSLDDAYEQYF
cdr3_nt: TGTGCCAGCAGCTCCTTGGATGATGCCTACGAGCAGTACTTC

clone_size: -
v_call: TRBV9
d_call: -
j_call: TRBJ2-2
cdr3_aa: CASTPNTGELFF
cdr3_nt: TGTGCCAGCACCCCGAACACCGGGGAGCTGTTTTTT

clone_size: -
v_call: TRBV5-6
d_call: -
j_call: TRBJ2-7
cdr3_aa: CASSLEGGYEQYF
cdr3_nt: TGTGCCAGCAGCTTAGAGGGGGGCTACGAGCAGTACTTC

clone_size: -
v_call: TRBV27
d_call: -
j_call: TRBJ1-2
cdr3_aa: CASSSGLNYGYTF
cdr3_nt: TGTGCCAGCAGTTCCGGCCTCAACTATGGCTACACCTTC

clone_size: -
v_call: TRBV29-1
d_call: TRBD1
j_call: TRBJ2-1
cdr3_aa: CSARGSNEQFF
cdr3_nt: TGCAGCGCCAGGGGGTCGAATGAGCAGTTCTTC

clone_size: few
v_call: TRBV19
d_call: -
j_call: TRBJ2-7
cdr3_aa: CASSMGLAYEQYF
cdr3_nt: TGTGCCAGTAGTATGGGACTGGCCTACGAGCAGTACTTC

clone_size: -
v_call: TRBV19
d_call: TRBD1
j_call: TRBJ1-2
cdr3_aa: CASSSDRDRGNGYTF
cdr3_nt: TGTGCCAGTAGTAGCGACCGGGACAGGGGGAATGGCTACACCTTC

clone_size: -
v_call: TRBV28
d_call: -
j_call: TRBJ2-7
cdr3_aa: CASSPYPFRDPASGEQYF
cdr3_nt: TGTGCCAGCAGTCCGTACCCTTTTCGGGACCCGGCGTCTGGAGAGCAGTACTTC

clone_size: once
v_call: TRBV5-1
d_call: TRBD1
j_call: TRBJ2-7
cdr3_aa: CASGPGQSSYEQYF
cdr3_nt: TGCGCCAGCGGTCCGGGACAGAGCTCCTACGAGCAGTACTTC

clone_size: -
v_call: TRBV7-9
d_call: -
j_call: TRBJ2-3
cdr3_aa: CASSSDPGTQYF
cdr3_nt: TGTGCCAGCAGCTCGGACCCTGGTACGCAGTATTTT

clone_size: -
v_call: TRBV27
d_call: TRBD2
j_call: TRBJ2-3
cdr3_aa: CASSVPTSGLTDTQYF
cdr3_nt: TGTGCCAGCAGTGTTCCGACTAGCGGCCTCACAGATACGCAGTATTTT

clone_size: -
v_call: TRBV7-6
d_call: TRBD2
j_call: TRBJ2-7
cdr3_aa: CASSLGGGTSYEQYF
cdr3_nt: TGTGCCAGCAGCTTGGGGGGAGGGACTTCCTACGAGCAGTACTTC

clone_size: -
v_call: TRBV28
d_call: -
j_call: TRBJ2-5
cdr3_aa: CASSYQETQYF
cdr3_nt: TGTGCCAGCAGCTACCAAGAGACCCAGTACTTC

clone_size: -
v_call: TRBV25-1
d_call: -
j_call: TRBJ2-3
cdr3_aa: CASSEAGVDTQYF
cdr3_nt: TGTGCCAGCAGTGAGGCAGGGGTAGATACGCAGTATTTT

clone_size: -
v_call: TRBV4-2
d_call: -
j_call: TRBJ2-3
cdr3_aa: CASSQAAAGTDTQYF
cdr3_nt: TGTGCCAGCAGCCAAGCTGCGGCTGGCACAGATACGCAGTATTTT

clone_size: -
v_call: TRBV7-9
d_call: -
j_call: TRBJ2-7
cdr3_aa: CASSLGGSHEQYF
cdr3_nt: TGTGCCAGCAGCTTAGGAGGGTCCCACGAGCAGTACTTC

clone_size: -
v_call: TRBV6-6
d_call: -
j_call: TRBJ2-7
cdr3_aa: CASSYRQDLIEYF
cdr3_nt: TGTGCCAGCAGTTACAGGCAGGACCTGATCGAGTACTTC

clone_size: -
v_call: TRBV7-9
d_call: -
j_call: TRBJ2-3
cdr3_aa: CASSLGGSGTDTQYF
cdr3_nt: TGTGCCAGCAGCTTGGGGGGTAGTGGCACAGATACGCAGTATTTT

clone_size: -
v_call: TRBV19
d_call: -
j_call: TRBJ1-2
cdr3_aa: CASSSQEIGYTF
cdr3_nt: TGTGCCAGTAGTAGCCAGGAGATCGGCTACACCTTC

clone_size: once
v_call: TRBV15
d_call: -
j_call: TRBJ2-7
cdr3_aa: CATSRDRGGAREQYF
cdr3_nt: TGTGCCACCAGCAGAGATCGCGGCGGGGCCAGGGAGCAGTACTTC

clone_size: -
v_call: TRBV4-2
d_call: TRBD2
j_call: TRBJ2-7
cdr3_aa: CASSQDWGLDREQYF
cdr3_nt: TGTGCCAGCAGCCAAGATTGGGGACTAGATCGCGAGCAGTACTTC

clone_size: -
v_call: TRBV10-1
d_call: -
j_call: TRBJ2-1
cdr3_aa: CASSAAGWNEQFF
cdr3_nt: TGCGCCAGCAGCGCTGCGGGATGGAATGAGCAGTTCTTC

clone_size: -
v_call: TRBV7-9
d_call: TRBD2
j_call: TRBJ2-1
cdr3_aa: CAGGRELYNEQFF
cdr3_nt: TGTGCCGGAGGGCGGGAGCTGTACAATGAGCAGTTCTTC